This T cell receptor beta chain was sequenced in a study of cytomegalovirus exposure and HLA in healthy donors (dated by TCRdb to about 2017). About the study as a whole: According to an earlier analysis of 550 to 750 of the donors, about 170 million T cells yielded some 110 million unique TCR beta sequences and approximately 280 Gb of sequence data. An early release covering some 640 HLA-typed donors comprised 300 to 350 gigabases of sequencing data and roughly 86 million unique TCR sequences. Among the roughly 400 genotyped donors, more than 70% belonged to the genetic ancestry cluster associated with self-reported Caucasian donors. The study was designed to test whether signatures of past pathogen exposure could be identified by cataloging public T cell receptors. The T cell repertoires of 670 or so subjects were profiled by immunosequencing and related to cytomegalovirus serostatus. A separate validation cohort of over a hundred different subjects was used in addition to the roughly 640-subject first cohort. The study combined high-throughput TCR immunosequencing, statistical association of individual TCRs with disease status, and machine learning to predict cytomegalovirus infection status. A later analysis re-examined previously published TCR beta repertoires from just over 650 donors and added high-resolution HLA genotyping to investigate patterns of TCR occurrence. The later analysis used no new phenotypic data to find candidate immune exposures, relying instead on TCR beta sequences and their occurrence across donors. In an earlier analysis of several hundred of the donors, high-throughput TCR beta sequencing was used to judge whether each TCR beta V gene segment behaved as functional or pseudogenic. Donor age, sex, ethnicity and CMV serostatus were compiled together with the repertoire data. Genome-wide SNP genotypes for about three fifths of the 666 donors were used in a later genetic analysis, which treated that subset as a discovery cohort. All discovery cohort repertoires had been generated using a single sequencing platform. Both class I and class II loci were covered by HLA typing, at four-digit resolution. Typing coverage differed by locus: A, B, C, DRB1 and DQB1 were typed in roughly 629-630 donors, DQA1 in approximately 520, DPA1 in 600 to 610, and DPB1 in 400 to 490. About five DR-DQ haplotypes were treated as single units for association and clustering because of strong linkage in the cohort. Among 398 genotyped donors of the cohort, an average of about 240,000 unique TCR beta nucleotide sequences were sequenced per donor, roughly 20% of them non-productive. Overall study results and their limits: In a later analysis, HLA-associated TCR beta chains were found to be more clonally expanded and to have lower generation probabilities than equally common non-associated chains. A later genetic analysis associated a missense DCLRE1C variant with V-gene and J-gene trimming of TCR beta chains, and an independent cohort replicated the association. It was suggested by the authors that the approach could potentially be generalized to other disease states and immunological phenotypes. A cluster of highly shared sequence variants was judged likely to represent a technical artifact of the sequencing pipeline. Correlated functional status among segregating V segments might be attributable to linkage disequilibrium, but an unknown experimental factor could not be ruled out. Presence/absence analyses assumed roughly uniform sequencing depth across donors, an assumption that may not hold. A later analysis found that TCR association rates varied across HLA loci, with DRB1 alleles showing the most associated TCRs and HLA-C alleles the fewest. In vitro tests confirmed that a few of the cytomegalovirus-associated TCR beta chains recognize cytomegalovirus antigens. According to a later analysis, parvovirus B19, influenza, CMV and Epstein-Barr virus appeared linked to several top co-occurrence clusters. The study gave a list of 150 to 200 TCR beta chains associated with cytomegalovirus. Most TCR sequences were observed very rarely across donors, whereas some public TCRs were present in many individuals. In an earlier analysis of 587 of the donors, most TCR beta V segments were observed in productive rearrangements about 87% or about 30% of the time, broadly matching IMGT annotations. Strong co-occurrence of HLA alleles, especially DR and DQ, made assigning TCR associations to individual alleles difficult. According to a later analysis, most CMV-associated TCR beta chains appeared to be HLA-restricted, and the HLA associations seemed to be driven largely by CMV exposure. The earlier analysis of nearly 600 of the donors excluded 15 to 20 rarely observed V segments, including chromosome 9 orphons, because counts were too low. Because the 87-base-pair reads could not distinguish some IMGT-functional V segments, including TRBV6-2 and TRBV6-3, those segments were excluded. Compared with the approximately 720-donor mean, donors in an Asian-associated ancestry cluster had fewer N-insertions in productive TCRs, according to a later genetic analysis. The classifier was reported to diagnose cytomegalovirus status with high specificity and sensitivity in both the original cohort and the validation cohort. Because HLA typing was missing for some donors at each locus, association tests included only the typed subset. This cohort had only TCR beta chains sequenced, and the lack of alpha or paired-chain data limited which features could be detected. A further reported finding was that TCR beta sequences accurately predicted the HLA-A and HLA-B alleles for most subjects in the first cohort. The only immune exposure information available for the cohort was CMV serostatus. A later analysis associated around 16,000 TCR beta sequences with specific HLA alleles at a false discovery rate of 0.05.

As for this clone: The specificity of this receptor is unknown. No quality values exist for individual bases; no much larger clone is one base distant.

The cohort consisted of hundreds of healthy bone marrow donors. At the time of sampling, every cohort member was nominally healthy, though immune exposures that went unrecorded were likely present. The donor tested CMV seronegative and was one of the 352 seronegative cohort members. A peripheral blood sample was provided by each donor, and peripheral blood mononuclear cells were used for TCR beta sequencing. Genomic DNA was extracted from the blood cell samples with the Qiagen DNeasy Blood Extraction Kit. Library preparation used the immunoSEQ multiplex PCR assay. For the multiplex PCR, a mixture combining 60 forward primers for TCR Vbeta segments and 13 reverse primers for TCR Jbeta segments was used. Amplification of the CDR3 region of rearranged TCR beta genes was performed with a multiplex PCR assay on genomic DNA. On the Illumina HiSeq System, the amplified TCR beta libraries were sequenced as 87-base-pair reads. From the authors' description of their analysis: A later analysis tallied around 80 million unique TCR beta chains across the 650 to 750 repertoires, and approximately 12 million of those chains were shared by two or more donors. To remove PCR and sequencing errors, raw reads were error-corrected and collapsed into unique sequences using a nearest-neighbor algorithm that merged closely related sequences. CDR3 sequences were aligned to IMGT reference sequences to assign V, D and J gene segments. For a sequence to be retained, at least a six-nucleotide match to both a V gene segment and a J gene segment was required. Rearrangements were classified as productive when the CDR3 lacked stop codons and remained in frame with V and J, and all other rearrangements were classified as non-productive. Following IMGT convention, CDR3 was defined as the stretch from the second conserved V-encoded cysteine up to the conserved J-encoded phenylalanine. Sequences without an unambiguous match to a single V gene segment were excluded from the earlier analysis of about 640 of the donors. An earlier analysis of a few hundred of the donors classified V segments as functional when productive rearrangements were above 56.7% and as segregating when the standard deviation between donors was above 5%. A statistical classification framework was built for diagnosing cytomegalovirus status from the catalog of TCR beta chain sequences. A later analysis assigned V and J genes by comparing TCR nucleotide sequences with IMGT/GENE-DB human TR gene sequences. A later analysis assigned CDR3 sequences and most-parsimonious VDJ recombination scenarios with the TCRdist pipeline. A later analysis defined each TCR beta chain by its CDR3 amino acid sequence plus V-gene family, and excluded reads lacking a unique V-gene family. In a later analysis, several hundred highly shared, low-generation-probability nucleotide sequences were removed to address suspected cross-contamination and a sequencing artifact. In a later analysis, a clonal expansion index was calculated for each public chain from normalized within-repertoire ranks of inferred template counts. Generation probabilities in a later analysis came from a VDJ recombination model fitted to out-of-frame rearrangements, and those results were checked against IGoR. Hypergeometric tests were used in a later analysis to score TCR-TCR, TCR-HLA and TCR-CMV co-occurrence, with a repertoire-size bias correction applied to the TCR pairs. To estimate false discovery rates, a later analysis permuted the HLA or CMV assignments 20 times. In a later analysis, co-occurring TCRs were grouped using DBSCAN, and TCRdist sequence similarity was added for clustering within HLA-allele-positive subsets. Repertoires with fewer than 30,000 or more than 120,000 public chains, plus five repertoires with anomalous nucleotide sharing, were excluded from co-occurrence clustering. TCRdb took this table from immuneACCESS and kept in-frame rearrangements with V and J called. Such tables lack part of the clones; where checked against another copy, unresolved V genes explain under half of the gap, and the rest is unexplained. V and J calls and clone size come straight from that table; D and trimming were deduced from the DNA. This sample is represented by about 77,000 clones; more than 75% of them were singletons. Jointly, the top ten make up 3% to 4% of the sample.

CDR1 SGHRS and CDR2 YFSETQ are derived from the germline V gene. The V end loses 0 bases and the J end loses 0 bases, and a stretch of 7 bases separates them. Reading from cysteine to phenylalanine, the CDR3 counts 15 amino acids. The read is trimmed to its CDR3 DNA, 45 bases read in frame from base 1. The sequencing sample was made of PBMCs. The clonotype was recovered from a man between 35 and 55 years old in good health and CMV-seronegative. Recombination linked TRBV5-1 to TRBJ1-3; the D gene remains uncertain. The DNA reads TGCGCCAGCAGCTTGGAAGGGAGCTCTGGAAACACCATATATTTT. This sequence encodes CASSLEGSSGNTIYF.